Listed below are T cell receptor beta chains from one sample, sequenced in a study of blood T cell repertoires in COVID-19. Here immunoSEQ multiplex PCR was the method, and the copy in TCRdb shows in-frame clones only, minus some. This sample has fewer than 500,000 clones, with more than 75% found just once. Sample: PBMCs or T cells enriched from blood (not recorded which). These receptors were obtained from a woman aged 25-40 years with acute COVID-19. CDR3s include the opening cysteine and the closing phenylalanine or tryptophan. The D gene is left open where the match is weak. Not every row has a clone size; where given, it reads once, few, many or a size class.

j_call	d_call	v_call	clone_size	cdr3_length	cdr3_nt	cdr3_aa
TRBJ1-2	-	TRBV7-8	-	15	TGTGCCAGCAGCTTAAAAGTGGGGCTCGGGTATGGCTACACCTTC	CASSLKVGLGYGYTF
TRBJ1-5	TRBD1	TRBV19	-	15	TGTGCCAGTAGTTTACAGGGGAATAGCAATCAGCCCCAGCATTTT	CASSLQGNSNQPQHF
TRBJ1-1	-	TRBV19	-	17	TGTGCCAGTAGTATTCCCCCATATGGGGGAGGGGGCACTGAAGCTTTCTTT	CASSIPPYGGGGTEAFF
TRBJ2-2	TRBD2	TRBV27	-	16	TGTGCCAGCAGTTTACTCGCGGGGGGAGGGACCGGGGAGCTGTTTTTT	CASSLLAGGGTGELFF
TRBJ1-2	-	TRBV7-2	-	17	TGTGCCAGCAGCTTAGCTCACTCTACCCTACCAATCTATGGCTACACCTTC	CASSLAHSTLPIYGYTF
TRBJ2-1	TRBD2	TRBV19	-	14	TGTGCCAGAGGGACTAGCGGGTTCTACAATGAGCAGTTCTTC	CARGTSGFYNEQFF
TRBJ2-3	TRBD2	TRBV18	-	15	TGTGCCAGCTCACCCCCGACTAGCGGGACAGATACGCAGTATTTT	CASSPPTSGTDTQYF
TRBJ1-1	-	TRBV7-3	-	13	TGTGCCAGCAGCCAAGGGGTCCACACTGAAGCTTTCTTT	CASSQGVHTEAFF
TRBJ2-1	-	TRBV18	-	16	TGTGCCAGCTCACCAACCGGGACATCCTCCTACAATGAGCAGTTCTTC	CASSPTGTSSYNEQFF
TRBJ1-4	TRBD1	TRBV5-6	-	15	TGTGCCAGCAGACGGACCGGGACAGGGGAAGAAAAACTGTTTTTT	CASRRTGTGEEKLFF
TRBJ1-5	-	TRBV20-1	-	16	TGCAGTGCTAGTAACAGCCGGAGGGATAGCAATCAGCCCCAGCATTTT	CSASNSRRDSNQPQHF
TRBJ2-7	-	TRBV27	-	14	TGTGCCAGCAGTGTCGACTCCGACGCCTACGAGCAGTACTTC	CASSVDSDAYEQYF
TRBJ2-3	-	TRBV12-3/TRBV12-4	-	11	TGTGCCACCTTACGGACAGATACGCAGTATTTT	CATLRTDTQYF
TRBJ2-7	-	TRBV12-5	-	14	TGTGCTAGTGGTTTGATGAGCGCGACCTACGAGCAGTACTTC	CASGLMSATYEQYF
TRBJ1-4	-	TRBV28	few	13	TGTGCCAGCAGTCTAAGGGGGGGGGAAAAACTGTTTTTT	CASSLRGGEKLFF
TRBJ1-2	-	TRBV5-1	-	14	TGCGCCAGCAGCTTGACAGGGACCCTCTATGGCTACACCTTC	CASSLTGTLYGYTF
TRBJ1-6	-	TRBV6-5	-	15	TGTGCCAGCAGTTACGTTCGGACAGCAAATTCACCCCTCCACTTT	CASSYVRTANSPLHF
TRBJ2-5	TRBD2	TRBV24-1	-	17	TGTGCCACCAGTGATTTGCAAAGCGGCGGGGGGGAAGAGACCCAGTACTTC	CATSDLQSGGGEETQYF
TRBJ1-1	-	TRBV4-1	-	15	TGCGCCAGCACCATCTCGGGACTCCCGGGGACTGAAGCTTTCTTT	CASTISGLPGTEAFF
TRBJ2-7	TRBD1	TRBV5-1	-	14	TGCGCCAGCAGCTTGGACCGACAGGGCTACGAGCAGTACTTC	CASSLDRQGYEQYF
TRBJ1-1	-	TRBV29-1	-	12	TGCAGCGTCCTAGGGCCGTTTGCGGGAGCTTTCTTT	CSVLGPFAGAFF
TRBJ2-7	-	TRBV19	-	13	TGTGCCAGTAGTAACACAGCGGACTACGAGCAGTACTTC	CASSNTADYEQYF
TRBJ2-1	-	TRBV24-1	-	12	TGTGCCACCAGTGATTATCGGCAGGGGCAGTTCTTC	CATSDYRQGQFF
TRBJ2-3	-	TRBV6-5	-	16	TGTGCCAGCAGTTACGCGGCGGGCTCTAGCACAGATACGCAGTATTTT	CASSYAAGSSTDTQYF
TRBJ2-1	TRBD2	TRBV9	-	17	TGTGCCAGCAGCTGGGGCGGGGGGCCCCCTACCTACAATGAGCAGTTCTTC	CASSWGGGPPTYNEQFF
TRBJ2-7	TRBD2	TRBV27	-	14	TGTGCCAGCAGTTTAGCTAGCGGAAGCTACGAGCAGTACTTC	CASSLASGSYEQYF
TRBJ2-1	TRBD2	TRBV7-2	few	16	TGTGCCAGCAGCCCTACCCGGACTAGCGGGGCGAATGAGCAGTTCTTC	CASSPTRTSGANEQFF
TRBJ2-1	-	TRBV2	few	13	TGTGCCAGCAGTGATCCCCGGTACAATGAGCAGTTCTTC	CASSDPRYNEQFF
TRBJ1-2	TRBD1	TRBV19	-	15	TGTGCCAGTAGTCACCGGACAGGGGGTAACTATGGCTACACCTTC	CASSHRTGGNYGYTF
TRBJ1-1	-	TRBV30	-	14	TGTGCCTGGAGTCTACCACGGGGGAGAACTGAAGCTTTCTTT	CAWSLPRGRTEAFF
TRBJ1-2	TRBD1	TRBV19	-	15	TGTGCCAGTAGTTTTAGGGGACAGGAGGTCTATGGCTACACCTTC	CASSFRGQEVYGYTF
TRBJ1-6	TRBD1	TRBV6-5	-	13	TGTGCCGTTCCGACAGGGTTTGATTCACCCCTCCACTTT	CAVPTGFDSPLHF
TRBJ1-3	-	TRBV5-1	-	16	TGCGCCAGCAGTCCAACAGGGCCCCTCGGTGGAAACACCATATATTTT	CASSPTGPLGGNTIYF
TRBJ2-3	TRBD2	TRBV9	-	16	TGTGCCAGCAGCGTAGGGTCGGGGGGGAAGAGAGATACGCAGTATTTT	CASSVGSGGKRDTQYF
TRBJ1-2	-	TRBV3-1/TRBV3-2	-	15	TGTGCCAGCAGCCAAGATTACAGGGCTAACTATGGCTACACCTTC	CASSQDYRANYGYTF
TRBJ1-1	-	TRBV27	-	13	TGTGCCAGCAGTTGGGGGGGGAACACTGAAGCTTTCTTT	CASSWGGNTEAFF
TRBJ2-2	-	TRBV6-5	-	14	TGTGCCAGCAGGCCGACACATACTGCCGGGGAGCTGTTTTTT	CASRPTHTAGELFF
TRBJ2-1	TRBD1	TRBV2	-	13	TGTGCCAGCAGGGGGGACAGGGAAAATGAGCAGTTCTTC	CASRGDRENEQFF
TRBJ1-3	-	TRBV5-1	-	14	TGCGCCAGCAGCTTGGAGAGCTCTGGAAACACCATATATTTT	CASSLESSGNTIYF
TRBJ2-3	-	TRBV2	-	15	TGTGCCAGCAGCGAACGCGCTCTCGGCACAGATACGCAGTATTTT	CASSERALGTDTQYF
TRBJ2-7	TRBD2	TRBV9	-	23	TGTGCCAGCAGCGTAGCTAGGGCTAGCGGGGGTTCGTATCACCGCCCTATTACCTACGAGCAGTACTTC	CASSVARASGGSYHRPITYEQYF
TRBJ2-7	TRBD2	TRBV10-3	few	17	TGTGCCATCAGTGGCCTAGCGGGTACAGGGACGTCCTACGAGCAGTACTTC	CAISGLAGTGTSYEQYF
TRBJ1-1	-	TRBV7-2	-	12	TGTGCCACCAGCATATCGTGGAGGGGAGCTTTCTTT	CATSISWRGAFF
TRBJ2-7	-	TRBV5-1	-	14	TGCGCCAGCAGCTTGGGGCTTGCTTCCTACGAGCAGTACTTC	CASSLGLASYEQYF
TRBJ2-2	-	TRBV7-8	once	17	TGTGCCAGCAGCTTAGGCGGGGGCGCCTTTGGAACCGGGGAGCTGTTTTTT	CASSLGGGAFGTGELFF
TRBJ2-3	TRBD2	TRBV11-2	-	15	TGTGCCAGCAGACCTCTAGCGGGGGGTACAGATACGCAGTATTTT	CASRPLAGGTDTQYF
TRBJ1-2	TRBD1	TRBV27	-	14	TGTGCCAGCAGCCAGAGGGGGACAGGGTTTGGCTACACCTTC	CASSQRGTGFGYTF
TRBJ1-3	-	TRBV25-1	-	14	TGTGCCAGCAGTCAACCGGGGGGTGGAAACACCATATATTTT	CASSQPGGGNTIYF
TRBJ1-1	-	TRBV5-4	-	13	TGTGCCAGCAGCTTGTTCTTGAACACTGAAGCTTTCTTT	CASSLFLNTEAFF
TRBJ1-6	TRBD1	TRBV30	-	15	TGTGCCTGGAGTGTACGACGAGGGACAGATTCACCCCTCCACTTT	CAWSVRRGTDSPLHF
TRBJ2-1	TRBD2	TRBV5-4	-	15	TGTGCCAGCAGTTCGGGGGGATCCTCCTACAATGAGCAGTTCTTC	CASSSGGSSYNEQFF
TRBJ1-4	TRBD1	TRBV30	few	16	TGTGCCTGGACTCTTGACAGGGGAACGGGTTTAGAAAAACTGTTTTTT	CAWTLDRGTGLEKLFF